Listed below are T cell receptor beta chains from one sample, sequenced in a study of CD4 T cells in relation to SARS-CoV-2 and coronaviruses. Profiled with immunoSEQ multiplex PCR; TCRdb holds only in-frame clones, not every one. The sample shows tens of thousands of clones, roughly 90% of them seen only once. Sequencing was performed on memory CD4+ T cells from PBMCs. The receptor source for this set is an adult with COVID-19. CDR3s include the opening cysteine and the closing phenylalanine or tryptophan. The D gene is left open where the match is weak. Expanded clones get a size class; other rows say once, few or many, or leave the size out.

v_call: TRBV5-1
d_call: .
clone_size: .
j_call: TRBJ1-1
cdr3_aa: CASSTGGRRNTEAFF
cdr3_nt: TGCGCCAGCAGTACGGGGGGGCGGAGGAACACTGAAGCTTTCTTT

v_call: TRBV3-1/TRBV3-2
d_call: TRBD2
clone_size: .
j_call: TRBJ2-3
cdr3_aa: CASSPGLAGYTDTQYF
cdr3_nt: TGTGCCAGCAGCCCGGGACTAGCGGGGTACACAGATACGCAGTATTTT

v_call: TRBV27
d_call: .
clone_size: .
j_call: TRBJ2-2
cdr3_aa: CASSLYGANTGELFF
cdr3_nt: TGTGCCAGCAGTTTATACGGCGCGAACACCGGGGAGCTGTTTTTT

v_call: TRBV6-5
d_call: .
clone_size: once
j_call: TRBJ2-1
cdr3_aa: CASSYSVGRTNEQFF
cdr3_nt: TGTGCCAGCAGTTACTCGGTAGGACGGACTAATGAGCAGTTCTTC

v_call: TRBV5-4
d_call: TRBD2
clone_size: .
j_call: TRBJ2-2
cdr3_aa: CASSLGTSGGGNTGELFF
cdr3_nt: TGTGCCAGCAGCTTGGGGACTAGCGGGGGGGGAAACACCGGGGAGCTGTTTTTT

v_call: TRBV5-8
d_call: TRBD1
clone_size: .
j_call: TRBJ2-5
cdr3_aa: CASTGGQPGETQYF
cdr3_nt: TGTGCCAGCACAGGGGGACAGCCGGGAGAGACCCAGTACTTC

v_call: TRBV14
d_call: .
clone_size: .
j_call: TRBJ1-3
cdr3_aa: CASSQGATTIYF
cdr3_nt: TGTGCCAGCAGCCAAGGGGCCACCACCATATATTTT

v_call: TRBV7-9
d_call: .
clone_size: .
j_call: TRBJ2-1
cdr3_aa: CASSYDGTANEQFF
cdr3_nt: TGTGCCAGCAGCTACGACGGGACGGCTAATGAGCAGTTCTTC

v_call: TRBV7-2
d_call: .
clone_size: .
j_call: TRBJ2-5
cdr3_aa: CASSVGLVPYQETQYF
cdr3_nt: TGTGCCAGCAGCGTCGGTTTAGTCCCGTACCAAGAGACCCAGTACTTC

v_call: TRBV11-2
d_call: .
clone_size: .
j_call: TRBJ2-7
cdr3_aa: CASSAQDGFYEQYF
cdr3_nt: TGTGCCAGCAGCGCGCAGGACGGATTCTACGAGCAGTACTTC

v_call: TRBV5-4
d_call: .
clone_size: .
j_call: TRBJ1-1
cdr3_aa: CASSFSVFNTEAFF
cdr3_nt: TGTGCCAGCAGCTTTTCCGTTTTCAACACTGAAGCTTTCTTT

v_call: TRBV4-1
d_call: .
clone_size: .
j_call: TRBJ1-5
cdr3_aa: CASSPPASNQPQHF
cdr3_nt: TGCGCCAGCAGCCCTCCGGCTAGCAATCAGCCCCAGCATTTT

v_call: TRBV29-1
d_call: .
clone_size: .
j_call: TRBJ2-7
cdr3_aa: CSVLRDDYAQYF
cdr3_nt: TGCAGCGTTCTCCGGGATGACTACGCGCAGTACTTC

v_call: TRBV6-4
d_call: TRBD1
clone_size: .
j_call: TRBJ1-1
cdr3_aa: CASSVGQGDTEAFF
cdr3_nt: TGTGCCAGCAGTGTGGGACAGGGAGATACTGAAGCTTTCTTT

v_call: TRBV5-1
d_call: .
clone_size: .
j_call: TRBJ1-1
cdr3_aa: CASSLGLGLGTEAFF
cdr3_nt: TGCGCCAGCAGCTTGGGATTGGGTCTCGGCACTGAAGCTTTCTTT

v_call: TRBV5-1
d_call: TRBD2
clone_size: .
j_call: TRBJ2-5
cdr3_aa: CASSRGTSGRETQYF
cdr3_nt: TGCGCCAGCAGCAGGGGGACTAGCGGAAGAGAGACCCAGTACTTC

v_call: TRBV19
d_call: TRBD2
clone_size: .
j_call: TRBJ2-4
cdr3_aa: CASSVGTSQNIQYF
cdr3_nt: TGTGCCAGTAGTGTCGGGACTAGCCAAAACATTCAGTACTTC

v_call: TRBV2
d_call: .
clone_size: .
j_call: TRBJ1-5
cdr3_aa: CASREQGNSNQPQHF
cdr3_nt: TGTGCCAGCAGGGAGCAGGGAAATAGCAATCAGCCCCAGCATTTT

v_call: TRBV2
d_call: .
clone_size: .
j_call: TRBJ1-1
cdr3_aa: CASRVGPERGTEAFF
cdr3_nt: TGTGCCAGCAGAGTAGGGCCCGAACGGGGCACTGAAGCTTTCTTT

v_call: TRBV5-6
d_call: .
clone_size: few
j_call: TRBJ1-5
cdr3_aa: CASSLWVNSNQPQHF
cdr3_nt: TGTGCCAGCAGCTTGTGGGTGAATAGCAATCAGCCCCAGCATTTT

v_call: TRBV28
d_call: TRBD1
clone_size: .
j_call: TRBJ1-2
cdr3_aa: CASSLTAGGGYTF
cdr3_nt: TGTGCCAGCAGTTTGACGGCAGGGGGAGGCTACACCTTC

v_call: TRBV5-6
d_call: .
clone_size: .
j_call: TRBJ2-4
cdr3_aa: CASSLQGGKNIQYF
cdr3_nt: TGTGCCAGCAGCTTGCAGGGGGGCAAAAACATTCAGTACTTC

v_call: TRBV10-2
d_call: TRBD2
clone_size: .
j_call: TRBJ2-3
cdr3_aa: CASSRLGAGTDTQYF
cdr3_nt: TGCGCCAGCAGTCGATTAGGAGCGGGGACGGATACGCAGTATTTT

v_call: TRBV6-6
d_call: .
clone_size: .
j_call: TRBJ2-5
cdr3_aa: CASSRGLSGRETQYF
cdr3_nt: TGTGCCAGCAGTAGAGGCTTGTCGGGAAGGGAGACCCAGTACTTC

v_call: TRBV5-1
d_call: .
clone_size: .
j_call: TRBJ1-2
cdr3_aa: CASSSLTGGYGYTF
cdr3_nt: TGCGCCAGCAGCTCGTTAACCGGAGGGTATGGCTACACCTTC

v_call: TRBV10-3
d_call: .
clone_size: .
j_call: TRBJ1-5
cdr3_aa: CAISESVGASPQHF
cdr3_nt: TGTGCCATCAGTGAGTCAGTGGGGGCGTCGCCCCAGCATTTT

v_call: TRBV7-9
d_call: TRBD1
clone_size: .
j_call: TRBJ1-6
cdr3_aa: CASSLRDRGHSPLHF
cdr3_nt: TGTGCCAGCAGCTTAAGGGACAGGGGGCATTCACCCCTCCACTTT

v_call: TRBV6-5
d_call: .
clone_size: .
j_call: TRBJ1-1
cdr3_aa: CASSYFGVNTEAFF
cdr3_nt: TGTGCCAGCAGTTACTTTGGCGTGAACACTGAAGCTTTCTTT

v_call: TRBV5-1
d_call: TRBD1
clone_size: .
j_call: TRBJ2-5
cdr3_aa: CASSLAGTGDQETQYF
cdr3_nt: TGCGCCAGCAGCTTGGCCGGGACAGGGGATCAAGAGACCCAGTACTTC

v_call: TRBV6-6
d_call: .
clone_size: once
j_call: TRBJ1-2
cdr3_aa: CASDRGTLYGYTF
cdr3_nt: TGTGCCAGCGACCGGGGGACCCTCTATGGCTACACCTTC

v_call: TRBV30
d_call: .
clone_size: .
j_call: TRBJ2-1
cdr3_aa: CAFARNEQFF
cdr3_nt: TGTGCCTTCGCACGAAATGAGCAGTTCTTC

v_call: TRBV11-2
d_call: .
clone_size: .
j_call: TRBJ2-7
cdr3_aa: CASSLGGQVSYEQYF
cdr3_nt: TGTGCCAGCAGCTTAGGAGGTCAGGTATCCTACGAGCAGTACTTC

v_call: TRBV7-2
d_call: .
clone_size: .
j_call: TRBJ2-3
cdr3_aa: CASSLAQNSDTQYF
cdr3_nt: TGTGCCAGCAGCTTAGCGCAGAACTCAGATACGCAGTATTTT

v_call: TRBV19
d_call: .
clone_size: .
j_call: TRBJ1-1
cdr3_aa: CASSADSNTEAFF
cdr3_nt: TGTGCCAGTAGTGCGGACAGCAACACTGAAGCTTTCTTT

v_call: TRBV7-8
d_call: .
clone_size: .
j_call: TRBJ2-5
cdr3_aa: CASSLDVETQYF
cdr3_nt: TGTGCCAGCAGCTTAGACGTGGAGACCCAGTACTTC

v_call: TRBV2
d_call: .
clone_size: .
j_call: TRBJ1-4
cdr3_aa: CASASPGNEEEKLFF
cdr3_nt: TGTGCCAGCGCTTCCCCGGGGAACGAAGAGGAAAAACTGTTTTTT

v_call: TRBV6-5
d_call: TRBD1
clone_size: .
j_call: TRBJ2-7
cdr3_aa: CASRGGGQGGEQYF
cdr3_nt: TGTGCCAGCAGAGGGGGGGGACAGGGCGGCGAGCAGTACTTC

v_call: TRBV5-1
d_call: .
clone_size: .
j_call: TRBJ2-7
cdr3_aa: CASSWGSAAYEQYF
cdr3_nt: TGCGCCAGCAGCTGGGGCTCGGCAGCCTACGAGCAGTACTTC

v_call: TRBV6-5
d_call: .
clone_size: .
j_call: TRBJ1-6
cdr3_aa: CASSYRAGGPLHF
cdr3_nt: TGTGCCAGCAGTTACCGTGCGGGTGGGCCCCTCCACTTT

v_call: TRBV3-1/TRBV3-2
d_call: .
clone_size: .
j_call: TRBJ2-7
cdr3_aa: CASSQVDGGEQYF
cdr3_nt: TGTGCCAGCAGCCAAGTCGACGGGGGTGAGCAGTACTTC

v_call: TRBV19
d_call: TRBD2
clone_size: .
j_call: TRBJ2-2
cdr3_aa: CASRGGLAGGLTNTGELFF
cdr3_nt: TGTGCCAGTAGGGGGGGACTAGCGGGGGGCCTGACTAACACCGGGGAGCTGTTTTTT

v_call: TRBV3-1/TRBV3-2
d_call: .
clone_size: .
j_call: TRBJ2-5
cdr3_aa: CASSQETQYF
cdr3_nt: TGTGCCAGCAGCCAAGAGACCCAGTACTTC

v_call: TRBV28
d_call: TRBD2
clone_size: once
j_call: TRBJ2-1
cdr3_aa: CASSLSGRENNEQFF
cdr3_nt: TGTGCCAGCAGCCTTAGCGGGAGAGAGAACAATGAGCAGTTCTTC

v_call: TRBV6-2/TRBV6-3
d_call: .
clone_size: .
j_call: TRBJ2-1
cdr3_aa: CASSYRGGEQFF
cdr3_nt: TGTGCCAGCAGTTACAGAGGCGGTGAGCAGTTCTTC

v_call: TRBV6-4
d_call: .
clone_size: .
j_call: TRBJ2-7
cdr3_aa: CASSERRLEQYF
cdr3_nt: TGTGCCAGCAGTGAGAGGCGCCTGGAGCAGTACTTC

v_call: TRBV11-2
d_call: .
clone_size: once
j_call: TRBJ1-1
cdr3_aa: CASSFLAGGSTEAFF
cdr3_nt: TGTGCCAGCAGTTTCTTAGCGGGTGGAAGCACTGAAGCTTTCTTT

v_call: TRBV27
d_call: .
clone_size: .
j_call: TRBJ1-5
cdr3_aa: CASRGDRYSNQPQHF
cdr3_nt: TGTGCCAGCAGAGGAGACAGGTATAGCAATCAGCCCCAGCATTTT

v_call: TRBV11-3
d_call: TRBD2
clone_size: .
j_call: TRBJ2-3
cdr3_aa: CASSFGSSGYTDTQYF
cdr3_nt: TGTGCCAGCAGCTTTGGGTCTAGCGGATACACAGATACGCAGTATTTT

v_call: TRBV12-3/TRBV12-4
d_call: TRBD1
clone_size: .
j_call: TRBJ1-5
cdr3_aa: CASKKGQPQPQHF
cdr3_nt: TGTGCCAGCAAGAAGGGACAGCCACAGCCCCAGCATTTT

v_call: TRBV4-2
d_call: TRBD1
clone_size: few
j_call: TRBJ1-1
cdr3_aa: CASSPSRGQGVAFF
cdr3_nt: TGTGCCAGCAGCCCGAGCCGGGGACAGGGGGTAGCTTTCTTT

v_call: TRBV6-1
d_call: .
clone_size: .
j_call: TRBJ1-1
cdr3_aa: CASSELGYNTEAFF
cdr3_nt: TGTGCCAGCAGTGAATTAGGGTACAACACTGAAGCTTTCTTT

v_call: TRBV18
d_call: .
clone_size: .
j_call: TRBJ2-3
cdr3_aa: CASSPFGQSTTDTQYF
cdr3_nt: TGTGCCAGCTCACCGTTTGGGCAGTCCACCACAGATACGCAGTATTTT

v_call: TRBV7-2
d_call: TRBD2
clone_size: .
j_call: TRBJ2-3
cdr3_aa: CASSLGTSRTDTQYF
cdr3_nt: TGTGCCAGCAGCCTCGGGACTAGCCGCACAGATACGCAGTATTTT

v_call: TRBV7-9
d_call: .
clone_size: few
j_call: TRBJ2-7
cdr3_aa: CASTGRDPEEYF
cdr3_nt: TGTGCCAGCACCGGGCGGGACCCCGAGGAGTACTTC

v_call: TRBV6-5
d_call: TRBD1
clone_size: .
j_call: TRBJ1-1
cdr3_aa: CASSRQGFGAFF
cdr3_nt: TGTGCCAGCAGCCGACAGGGTTTTGGAGCTTTCTTT

v_call: TRBV29-1
d_call: .
clone_size: .
j_call: TRBJ1-1
cdr3_aa: CSVAVNTEAFF
cdr3_nt: TGCAGCGTTGCAGTGAACACTGAAGCTTTCTTT

v_call: TRBV6-6
d_call: TRBD1
clone_size: .
j_call: TRBJ1-5
cdr3_aa: CASSYAGTGVQPQHF
cdr3_nt: TGTGCCAGCAGTTACGCCGGGACAGGGGTTCAGCCCCAGCATTTT